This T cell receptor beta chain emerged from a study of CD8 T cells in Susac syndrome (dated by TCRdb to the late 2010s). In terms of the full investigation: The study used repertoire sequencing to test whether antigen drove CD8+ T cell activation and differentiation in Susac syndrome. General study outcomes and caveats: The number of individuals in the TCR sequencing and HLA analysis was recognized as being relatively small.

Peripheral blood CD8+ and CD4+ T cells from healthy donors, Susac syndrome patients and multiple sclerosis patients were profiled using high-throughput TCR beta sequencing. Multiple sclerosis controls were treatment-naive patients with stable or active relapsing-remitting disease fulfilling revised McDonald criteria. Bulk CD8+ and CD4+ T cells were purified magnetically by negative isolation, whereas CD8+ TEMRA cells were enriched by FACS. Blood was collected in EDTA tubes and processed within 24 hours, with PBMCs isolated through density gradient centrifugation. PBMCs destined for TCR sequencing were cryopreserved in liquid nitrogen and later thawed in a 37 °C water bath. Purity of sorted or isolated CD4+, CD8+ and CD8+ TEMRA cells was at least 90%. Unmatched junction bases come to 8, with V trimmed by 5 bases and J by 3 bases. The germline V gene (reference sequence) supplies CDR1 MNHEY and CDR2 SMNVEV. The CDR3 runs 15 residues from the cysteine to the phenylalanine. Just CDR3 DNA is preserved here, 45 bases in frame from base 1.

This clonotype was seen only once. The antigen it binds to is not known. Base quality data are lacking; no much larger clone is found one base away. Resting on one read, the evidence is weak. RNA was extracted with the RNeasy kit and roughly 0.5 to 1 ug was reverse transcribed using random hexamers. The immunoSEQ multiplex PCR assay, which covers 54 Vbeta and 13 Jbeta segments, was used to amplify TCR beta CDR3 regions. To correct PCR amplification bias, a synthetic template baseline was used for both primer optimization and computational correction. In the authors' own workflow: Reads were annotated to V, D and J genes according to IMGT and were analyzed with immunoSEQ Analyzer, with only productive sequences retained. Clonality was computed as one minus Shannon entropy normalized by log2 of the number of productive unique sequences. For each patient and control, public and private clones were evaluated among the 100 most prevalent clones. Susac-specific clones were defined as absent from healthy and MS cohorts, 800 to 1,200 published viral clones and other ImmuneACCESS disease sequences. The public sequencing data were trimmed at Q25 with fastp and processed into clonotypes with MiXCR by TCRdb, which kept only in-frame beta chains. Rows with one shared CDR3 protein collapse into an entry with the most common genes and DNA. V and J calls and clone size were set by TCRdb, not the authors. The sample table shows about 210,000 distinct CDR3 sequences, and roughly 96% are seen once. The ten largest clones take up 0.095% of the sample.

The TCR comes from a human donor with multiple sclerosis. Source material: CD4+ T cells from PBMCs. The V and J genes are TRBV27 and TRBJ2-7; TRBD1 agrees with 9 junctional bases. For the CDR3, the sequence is CASSAPGQGIYEQYF. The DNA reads TGTGCCAGCAGTGCTCCGGGACAGGGCATCTACGAGCAGTACTTC.